This T cell receptor (beta chain) comes out of a study of Ad26.COV2.S vaccination and SARS-CoV-2 variants. Study in general: Ad26.COV2.S, an intramuscular injection, was given once or twice 56 days apart.

Treatment of the sample: roughly 19 received Ad26.COV2.S at low or high dose, single or two shots; roughly five received placebo; per-sample allocation not given. All samples were drawn on day 63, counting from the first vaccine or placebo injection. Sequenced by immunoSEQ multiplex PCR; TCRdb stores in-frame clones only, minus some. Of hundreds of thousands of clones in the sample, 75% to 90% were seen once. The TCR originated in a person between 18 and 60 years old who received the Ad26.COV2.S COVID-19 vaccine or a placebo. The source was peripheral blood, collected in a trial of Ad26.COV2.S vaccine versus placebo.

The CDR3 DNA follows: TGTGCCAGCTCACCGGGACTGGAAAAAGAGCAGTTCTTC. Encoded protein: CASSPGLEKEQFF. V is TRBV18 and J is TRBJ2-1; D perhaps matches TRBD2 (6 bases). V lost 3 bases and J lost 10, with 13 bases in between. This CDR3 region has 13 residues. In germline, CDR1 is KGHSH, CDR2 LQKENI.